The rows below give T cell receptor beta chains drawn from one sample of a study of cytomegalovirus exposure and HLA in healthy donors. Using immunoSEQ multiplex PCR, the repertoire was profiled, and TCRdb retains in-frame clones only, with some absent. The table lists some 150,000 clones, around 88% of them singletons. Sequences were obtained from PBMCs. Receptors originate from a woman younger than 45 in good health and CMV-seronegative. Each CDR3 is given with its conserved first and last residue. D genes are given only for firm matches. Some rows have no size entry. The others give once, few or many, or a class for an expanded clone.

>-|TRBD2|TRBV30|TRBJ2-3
TGTGCCTGGAGCGGGGGGTCCCGACGCACAGATACGCAGTATTTT
CAWSGGSRRTDTQYF
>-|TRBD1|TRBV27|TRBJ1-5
TGTGCCAGCAGACGGGGGACAGGGATTGGCAATCAGCCCCAGCATTTT
CASRRGTGIGNQPQHF
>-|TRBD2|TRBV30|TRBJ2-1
TGTGCCTGGTACGGACTAGCGGGAGTTAATGAGCAGTTCTTC
CAWYGLAGVNEQFF
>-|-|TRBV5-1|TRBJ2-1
TGCGCCAGCAGCTTGGCTGCCGGAGGAGGGAATGAGCAGTTCTTC
CASSLAAGGGNEQFF
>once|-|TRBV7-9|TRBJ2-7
TGTGCCAGCAGCTTAGTAGGGGGGGACGAGCAGTACTTC
CASSLVGGDEQYF
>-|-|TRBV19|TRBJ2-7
TGTGCCAGTAGTATAGGGGCAGGGCGGTACGAGCAGTACTTC
CASSIGAGRYEQYF
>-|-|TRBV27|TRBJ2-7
TGTGCCAGCAGTGATAGCGGCGGCGAGCAGTACTTC
CASSDSGGEQYF
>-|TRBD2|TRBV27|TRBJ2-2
TGTGCCAGCAGTTTTGCCGGGCTAGCGGGAGGGCCTCGCACCGGGGAGCTGTTTTTT
CASSFAGLAGGPRTGELFF
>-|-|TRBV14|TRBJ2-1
TGTGCCAGCAGCCAACAGGGGATCTACAATGAGCAGTTCTTC
CASSQQGIYNEQFF
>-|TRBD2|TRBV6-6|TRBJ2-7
TGTGCCAGCAGTAGCGGGGTCTCCCCCTACGAGCAGTACTTC
CASSSGVSPYEQYF
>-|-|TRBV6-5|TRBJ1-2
TGTGCCAGCCAGGATCCCGCCAGAGTTAACTATGGCTACACCTTC
CASQDPARVNYGYTF
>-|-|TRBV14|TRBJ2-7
TGTGCCAGCAGCCAAGTTTTCGCCTACGAGCAGTACTTC
CASSQVFAYEQYF
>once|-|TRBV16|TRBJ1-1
TGTGCCAGCAGCCAACGGCGGGGGCGAATGAACACTGAAGCTTTCTTT
CASSQRRGRMNTEAFF
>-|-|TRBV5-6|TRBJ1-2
TGTGCCAGCAGCTCACAGGGAGGGGCGGACTATGGCTACACCTTC
CASSSQGGADYGYTF
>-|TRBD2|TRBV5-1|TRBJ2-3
TGCGCCAGCAGCTTTGGCGGGGGTTCAGATACGCAGTATTTT
CASSFGGGSDTQYF
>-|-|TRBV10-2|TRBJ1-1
TGCGCCAGCAGTGTGGACAGGAACACTGAAGCTTTCTTT
CASSVDRNTEAFF
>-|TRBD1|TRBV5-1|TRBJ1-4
TGCGCCAGCAGCTCCTCCCAGGGGGTTAATGAAAAACTGTTTTTT
CASSSSQGVNEKLFF
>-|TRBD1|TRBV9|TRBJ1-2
TGTGCCACAGGGGGACAGGGATATGGCTACACCTTC
CATGGQGYGYTF
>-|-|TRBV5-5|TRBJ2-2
TGTGCCAGCAGCTTGTGGACATTGGATACCGGGGAGCTGTTTTTT
CASSLWTLDTGELFF
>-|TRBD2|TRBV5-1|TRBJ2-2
TGCGCCAGCAGCCATAAGTCGGCTAGCGGGAACACCGGGGAGCTGTTTTTT
CASSHKSASGNTGELFF
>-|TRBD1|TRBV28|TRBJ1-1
TGTGCCAGCAGTGCCCCGGGCAGGGGGGACACTGAAGCTTTCTTT
CASSAPGRGDTEAFF
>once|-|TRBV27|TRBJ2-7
TGTGCCAGCAGGAAGATGGCCGGGGACTCCTACGAGCAGTACTTC
CASRKMAGDSYEQYF
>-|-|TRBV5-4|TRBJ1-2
TGTGCCAGCAGCTACCCCCGGGGGGGGCGCGGCTACACCTTC
CASSYPRGGRGYTF
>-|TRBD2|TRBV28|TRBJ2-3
TGTGCCAGCTTTAGCGGGGGCTACACTCCAGATACGCAGTATTTT
CASFSGGYTPDTQYF
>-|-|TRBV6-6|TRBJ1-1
TGTGCCAGCAGTCCCCCGGGACACAGGAACACTGAAGCTTTCTTT
CASSPPGHRNTEAFF
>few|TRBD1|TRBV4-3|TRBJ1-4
TGCGCCAGCAGCCAAGAAGTGTCCGGGACAGGGGAGAGGGAAAAACTGTTTTTT
CASSQEVSGTGEREKLFF
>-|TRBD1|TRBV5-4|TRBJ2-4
TGTGCCAGCAGCGACAGGGGGTTCGGAAACATTCAGTACTTC
CASSDRGFGNIQYF
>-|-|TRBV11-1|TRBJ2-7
TGTGCCAGCAGCTTAGAGGTAGGGGGCTCCTACGAGCAGTACTTC
CASSLEVGGSYEQYF
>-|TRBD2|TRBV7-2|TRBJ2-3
TGTGCCAGCACTAGGACTAGACATAGCACAGATACGCAGTATTTT
CASTRTRHSTDTQYF
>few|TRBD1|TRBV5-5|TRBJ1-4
TGTGCCAGCAGCCCCTCGACAGGGGTAAGGGAAAAACTGTTTTTT
CASSPSTGVREKLFF
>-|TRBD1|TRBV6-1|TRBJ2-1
TGTGCCAGCAAGACAGGGGGTAGCAAGCAGTTCTTC
CASKTGGSKQFF
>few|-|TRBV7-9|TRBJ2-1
TGTGCCAGCAGTCTGAGAGAGGTCGCCTACAATGAGCAGTTCTTC
CASSLREVAYNEQFF
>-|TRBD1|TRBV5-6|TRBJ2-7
TGTGCCAGCAGCCCTCAGGGGGCGCGGGACGAGCAGTACTTC
CASSPQGARDEQYF
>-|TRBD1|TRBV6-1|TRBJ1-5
TGTGCCAGCACTACAGAACAGGGGATTAATCAGCCCCAGCATTTT
CASTTEQGINQPQHF
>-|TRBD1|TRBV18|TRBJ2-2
TGTGCCAGCTCACCACTCCGGGACAGTCCGGTCACCGGGGAGCTGTTTTTT
CASSPLRDSPVTGELFF
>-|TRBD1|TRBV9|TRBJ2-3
TGTGCCAGCAGCGTAGGGATGACAGGGGTTGAAATAACGCAGTATTTT
CASSVGMTGVEITQYF
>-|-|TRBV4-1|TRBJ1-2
TGCGTCAGCAGCCAAGAGACCACCCGGACAGTTTCTAACTATGGCTACACCTTC
CVSSQETTRTVSNYGYTF
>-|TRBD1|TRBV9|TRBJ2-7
TGTGCCAGCAGCCAGGACAGGGGGCGGCGAGAGCAGTACTTC
CASSQDRGRREQYF
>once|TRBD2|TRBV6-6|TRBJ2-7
TGTGCCAGCGGGGGGGACTCCTACGAGCAGTACTTC
CASGGDSYEQYF
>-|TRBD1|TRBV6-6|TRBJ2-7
TGTGCCAGCAATGGACAGGGGAACGAGCAGTACTTC
CASNGQGNEQYF
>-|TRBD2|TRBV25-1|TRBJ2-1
TGTGCCAGCAGTGCGGGACTAGCGGGGGCCAGCAATGAGCAGTTCTTC
CASSAGLAGASNEQFF
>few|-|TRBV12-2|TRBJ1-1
TGTGCAAGTCGCTTACCGGGACAGGATTTTGCTTTCTTT
CASRLPGQDFAFF
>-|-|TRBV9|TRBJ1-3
TGTGCCAGCAGCGGTCGGGGGGTGAACACCATATATTTT
CASSGRGVNTIYF
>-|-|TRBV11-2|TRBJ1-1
TGTGCCAGCAGCCTCGGGGCGGGGCTCACTGAAGCTTTCTTT
CASSLGAGLTEAFF
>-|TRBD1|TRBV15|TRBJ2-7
TGTGCCACCAGCAGAGATAGGGGCAGGGGGCGATACGAGCAGTACTTC
CATSRDRGRGRYEQYF
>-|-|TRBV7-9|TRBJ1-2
TGTGCCAGCAGCTTAACCGAGGGGGGGGGCTACACCTTC
CASSLTEGGGYTF
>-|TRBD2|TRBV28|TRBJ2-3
TGTGCCAGCAGTCAGGCAGGAGCGGGAGACGCGCAGCATCCAGATACGCAGTATTTT
CASSQAGAGDAQHPDTQYF
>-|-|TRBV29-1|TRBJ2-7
TGCAGCGGGGGGTGGGGGCAGAACGAGCAGTACTTC
CSGGWGQNEQYF